This is a list of T cell receptor beta chains from one sample in a study of T cell responses to AZD1222 COVID-19 vaccine. Clones were sequenced by immunoSEQ multiplex PCR, and TCRdb holds only the in-frame ones, with some missing. The data show about 100,000 clones, with around 90% seen just once and about 1.7% held by the top ten. This specimen consisted of peripheral blood, obtained on day 0 of AZD1222 vaccination. The receptors here all came from an adult in good health. Each CDR3 is given with its conserved first and last residue. Fields, in order: J gene, V gene, D gene, clone size, CDR3 protein, CDR3 DNA. A D gene is named only where the DNA matches it firmly. The size of a clone is reported for some rows only, either as once, few or many, or as a class for expanded clones.

TRBJ1-3,TRBV6-5,TRBD1,-,CASSPGTGRNTIYF,TGTGCCAGCAGCCCCGGGACAGGGAGAAACACCATATATTTT
TRBJ2-1,TRBV12-5,-,-,CASGSLQQSSYNEQFF,TGTGCTAGTGGTTCGTTACAGCAGAGCTCCTACAATGAGCAGTTCTTC
TRBJ2-7,TRBV28,-,-,CASTVGTTYEQYF,TGTGCCAGCACTGTCGGGACGACCTACGAGCAGTACTTC
TRBJ2-6,TRBV6-2/TRBV6-3,-,-,CASSYSQSGANVLTF,TGTGCCAGCAGTTACTCTCAATCAGGGGCCAACGTCCTGACTTTC
TRBJ2-1,TRBV27,-,-,CASSLRTTRYNEQFF,TGTGCCAGCAGTTTAAGGACAACGAGGTACAATGAGCAGTTCTTC
TRBJ2-1,TRBV6-1,TRBD2,-,CASSEGKGGRAVFYEQFF,TGTGCCAGCAGTGAAGGGAAAGGAGGGAGGGCCGTTTTCTATGAGCAGTTCTTC
TRBJ2-3,TRBV18,TRBD2,-,CASSQTSGNQQGTDTQYF,TGTGCCAGCTCACAGACTAGCGGGAACCAACAAGGCACAGATACGCAGTATTTT
TRBJ2-5,TRBV19,-,once,CASSPEGETQYF,TGTGCCAGTAGTCCAGAGGGCGAGACCCAGTACTTC
TRBJ2-1,TRBV12-3/TRBV12-4,-,once,CASRSRGLREQFF,TGTGCCAGCAGGTCCAGGGGTCTGAGAGAGCAGTTCTTC
TRBJ2-4,TRBV21-1,-,few,CASSKGTGWKNIQYF,TGTGCCAGCAGCAAAGGGACAGGGTGGAAAAACATTCAGTACTTC
TRBJ1-5,TRBV6-6,TRBD1,-,CASSSGGRNQPQHF,TGTGCCAGCAGTTCAGGGGGCCGCAATCAGCCCCAGCATTTT
TRBJ1-2,TRBV11-3,TRBD1,few,CASSLDLGQVSPKGYGYTF,TGTGCCAGCAGCTTAGACCTCGGACAGGTTTCCCCCAAAGGCTATGGCTACACCTTC
TRBJ1-3,TRBV9,-,-,CASSGGVSAGNTIYF,TGTGCCAGCAGCGGAGGGGTATCGGCGGGAAACACCATATATTTT
TRBJ2-7,TRBV21-1,-,-,CASSIGHQGSDEQYF,TGTGCCAGCAGCATTGGGCACCAGGGTTCCGACGAGCAGTACTTC
TRBJ1-1,TRBV27,-,-,CASSSGRGYAEVNTEAFF,TGTGCCAGCAGTTCCGGGAGGGGGTACGCGGAGGTGAACACTGAAGCTTTCTTT
TRBJ2-7,TRBV4-1,TRBD1,-,CASSQDEGTGQGSIYEQYF,TGCGCCAGCAGCCAAGATGAGGGGACTGGACAGGGAAGTATTTACGAGCAGTACTTC
TRBJ1-6,TRBV7-8,-,-,CASSPNQGLLGSPLHF,TGTGCCAGCAGCCCGAATCAGGGGCTATTGGGTTCACCCCTCCACTTT
TRBJ2-6,TRBV15,TRBD1,-,CATSHRGRWDRFSGANVLTF,TGTGCCACCAGCCACCGAGGACGCTGGGACAGGTTCTCTGGGGCCAACGTCCTGACTTTC
TRBJ1-2,TRBV2,-,-,CASSLGGEGYGYTF,TGTGCCAGCAGCCTCGGGGGGGAAGGCTATGGCTACACCTTC
TRBJ2-1,TRBV7-9,TRBD2,-,CASSARGLADEQFF,TGTGCCAGCAGCGCCCGAGGACTAGCGGATGAGCAGTTCTTC
TRBJ2-1,TRBV5-4,-,-,CASSLGLAKSSYNEQFF,TGTGCCAGCAGCTTGGGCCTAGCGAAGAGCTCCTACAATGAGCAGTTCTTC
TRBJ1-4,TRBV25-1,TRBD1,-,CASPTPGQANPTNEKLFF,TGTGCCAGCCCCACCCCGGGACAGGCTAATCCTACGAATGAAAAACTGTTTTTT
TRBJ1-5,TRBV3-1/TRBV3-2,-,-,CASSLSGNQPQHF,TGTGCCAGCAGCCTGTCAGGCAATCAGCCCCAGCATTTT
TRBJ1-1,TRBV30,-,-,CAWKVFGTGAFF,TGTGCCTGGAAAGTTTTCGGGACTGGGGCTTTCTTT
TRBJ2-1,TRBV28,-,-,CASSVTDYNEQFF,TGTGCCAGCAGTGTGACAGATTACAATGAGCAGTTCTTC
TRBJ2-6,TRBV15,-,-,CATSRKTGSGANVLTF,TGTGCCACCAGCAGAAAGACAGGTTCTGGGGCCAACGTCCTGACTTTC
TRBJ2-1,TRBV5-4,-,-,CASSSPPGDEQFF,TGTGCCAGCAGCTCCCCCCCGGGGGATGAGCAGTTCTTC
TRBJ1-5,TRBV6-2/TRBV6-3,-,-,CASSYSSTKGNQPQHF,TGTGCCAGCAGTTACTCCTCAACTAAGGGCAATCAGCCCCAGCATTTT
TRBJ1-1,TRBV6-5,TRBD1,once,CASSPQGVNTEAFF,TGTGCCAGCAGTCCACAGGGGGTGAACACTGAAGCTTTCTTT
TRBJ2-7,TRBV5-1,-,once,CASSSQGGKGYEQYF,TGCGCCAGCAGCTCGCAGGGCGGGAAGGGTTACGAGCAGTACTTC
TRBJ1-5,TRBV24-1,-,-,CATSGAGKSNQPQHF,TGTGCCACCAGTGGGGCAGGGAAGAGCAATCAGCCCCAGCATTTT
TRBJ1-5,TRBV11-3,TRBD1,-,CASSPGQGSNQPQHF,TGTGCCAGCAGCCCGGGACAGGGAAGCAATCAGCCCCAGCATTTT
TRBJ1-5,TRBV29-1,-,once,CSVSTNNQPQHF,TGCAGCGTTAGCACCAACAATCAGCCCCAGCATTTT
TRBJ1-6,TRBV9,-,few,CASSAGTVNSPLHF,TGTGCCAGCAGCGCGGGGACGGTGAATTCACCCCTCCACTTT
TRBJ2-7,TRBV30,TRBD1,-,CACLTGGSYEQYF,TGTGCCTGCCTGACAGGGGGGTCCTACGAGCAGTACTTC
TRBJ2-1,TRBV5-1,-,-,CASSLASPNRDEQFF,TGCGCCAGCAGCTTGGCGAGTCCAAACCGGGATGAGCAGTTCTTC
TRBJ2-7,TRBV28,TRBD2,-,CASTRSGEGSYEQYF,TGTGCCAGCACCAGGAGCGGGGAGGGGTCCTACGAGCAGTACTTC
TRBJ2-7,TRBV9,TRBD1,-,CASSVGDRVYEQYF,TGTGCCAGCAGCGTAGGGGACAGAGTATACGAGCAGTACTTC
TRBJ2-2,TRBV11-2,-,-,CASSYPGSENTGELFF,TGTGCCAGCAGCTACCCAGGGTCGGAAAACACCGGGGAGCTGTTTTTT
TRBJ1-1,TRBV30,TRBD1,-,CAWSVHGRTGGSEAFF,TGTGCCTGGAGTGTACATGGCCGGACAGGGGGCTCTGAAGCTTTCTTT
TRBJ1-2,TRBV27,-,-,CATSGAALDGYTF,TGTGCCACAAGTGGGGCAGCCCTTGATGGCTACACCTTC
TRBJ1-1,TRBV4-3,-,-,CASSQAPGYTEAFF,TGCGCCAGCAGCCAGGCCCCAGGGTACACTGAAGCTTTCTTT
TRBJ1-4,TRBV27,TRBD1,-,CASSLRQGEKLFF,TGTGCCAGCAGTTTACGACAGGGCGAAAAACTGTTTTTT
TRBJ1-2,TRBV27,TRBD1,-,CASRGLGQGDGYTF,TGTGCCAGTAGAGGCCTTGGACAGGGAGATGGCTACACCTTC
TRBJ2-7,TRBV6-2/TRBV6-3,TRBD1,-,CASSKRTGTYEQYF,TGTGCCAGCAGTAAGCGGACAGGCACTTACGAGCAGTACTTC
TRBJ1-5,TRBV27,-,-,CASSLSSLGQPQHF,TGTGCCAGCAGTTTATCGAGTCTGGGTCAGCCCCAGCATTTT
TRBJ2-3,TRBV28,-,-,CASSLDRNTDTQYF,TGTGCCAGCAGTTTAGACAGAAACACAGATACGCAGTATTTT
TRBJ1-3,TRBV28,-,-,CASVGGVYSGNTIYF,TGTGCCAGCGTAGGAGGGGTCTACTCTGGAAACACCATATATTTT
TRBJ2-3,TRBV6-1,-,-,CASSAWAGQGDDTQYF,TGTGCCAGCAGTGCCTGGGCGGGACAAGGGGACGATACGCAGTATTTT
TRBJ1-1,TRBV11-3,-,-,CASSLEWWRVSRNTEAFF,TGTGCCAGCAGCTTAGAGTGGTGGCGCGTTAGCAGGAACACTGAAGCTTTCTTT
TRBJ1-2,TRBV4-3,TRBD1,-,CASSPGTAIRYYGYTF,TGCGCCAGCAGCCCTGGGACAGCCATTCGGTACTATGGCTACACCTTC
TRBJ1-4,TRBV5-6,TRBD1,-,CASSFQRGLGKLFF,TGTGCCAGCAGCTTTCAGAGGGGGCTGGGGAAACTGTTTTTT
TRBJ2-7,TRBV10-1,TRBD1,once,CASSVTDRGIEQYF,TGCGCCAGCAGTGTAACGGACAGGGGGATCGAGCAGTACTTC
TRBJ1-6,TRBV6-4,-,-,CASRDTLHF,TGTGCCAGCAGAGATACTCTCCACTTT
TRBJ2-1,TRBV5-6,TRBD2,once,CASSLGLAGLAFNEQFF,TGTGCCAGCAGCTTGGGGCTAGCGGGTTTGGCCTTCAATGAGCAGTTCTTC
TRBJ2-2,TRBV7-2,-,-,CASSLGWDGEVFF,TGTGCCAGCAGCTTAGGGTGGGACGGGGAGGTGTTTTTT